This TCR beta chain stems from a study of blood T cells in healthy people across ages. This CDR3 spans 16 amino acids. The germline V gene encodes CDR1 MGHRA and CDR2 YSYEKL. V was pared by 1 base and J by 2 bases, with 15 bases between. The authors ran a second PCR of about 7 to 12 cycles using a sample-barcoded 5' primer and a J-beta primer mix. TCRdb re-analysed the 5' RACE reads in MiXCR, keeping a single row per CDR3 protein. This sample has more than 700,000 distinct CDR3 sequences, with about 45% found just once. This clonotype was obtained from an elderly man in good health. The sample comprised blood. The rearrangement joins TRBV4-1 to TRBJ2-7; D unresolved. The CDR3 DNA is TGCGCCAGCAGCCAAGTATTTGAAAAAGCCACCTACGAGCAGTACTTC. Translation gives CASSQVFEKATYEQYF.